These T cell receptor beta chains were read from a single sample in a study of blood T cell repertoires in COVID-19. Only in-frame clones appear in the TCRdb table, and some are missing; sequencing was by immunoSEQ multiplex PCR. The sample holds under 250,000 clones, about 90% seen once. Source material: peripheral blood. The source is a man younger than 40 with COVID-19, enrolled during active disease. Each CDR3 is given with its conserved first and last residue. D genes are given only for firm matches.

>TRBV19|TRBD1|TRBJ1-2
TGTGCCAGTAGTATAGTAGGACAGGGATGGGACTATGGCTACACCTTC
CASSIVGQGWDYGYTF
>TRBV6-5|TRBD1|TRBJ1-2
TGTGCCAGCATCGTGACTTTTACAGGGGGCGGGACCTTC
CASIVTFTGGGTF
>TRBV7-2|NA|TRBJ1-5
TGTGCCAGCAGCTTAATGACAGCCAATGATCAGCCCCAGCATTTT
CASSLMTANDQPQHF
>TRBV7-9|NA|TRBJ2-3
TGTGCCAGCAGCTTAGTCAGGACAGATACGCAGTATTTT
CASSLVRTDTQYF
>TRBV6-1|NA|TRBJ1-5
TGTGCCAGCAGTGACCGTCCGGGGCAGCCCCAGCATTTT
CASSDRPGQPQHF
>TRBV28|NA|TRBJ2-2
TGTGCCAGCAGTTTGCGGGAGAACACCGGGGAGCTGTTTTTT
CASSLRENTGELFF
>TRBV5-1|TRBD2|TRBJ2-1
TGCGCCAGCAGCCTTCAACCCGGACTAGCGGGGGGAGATGAGCAGTTCTTC
CASSLQPGLAGGDEQFF
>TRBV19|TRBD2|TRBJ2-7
TGTGCCAGTAGGATTAGCGGGGGGGACTACGAGCAGTACTTC
CASRISGGDYEQYF
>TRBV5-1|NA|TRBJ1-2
TGCGCCAGCAGCTTGGGGTCACAGAGAACTAACTATGGCTACACCTTC
CASSLGSQRTNYGYTF
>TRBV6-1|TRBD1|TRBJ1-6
TGTGCCAGCAGTGAAAAGTTGGTCAGGGGGACGACACCCCTCCACTTT
CASSEKLVRGTTPLHF
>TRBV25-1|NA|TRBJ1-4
TGTGCCAGCAGTGAATCGGTTGCAACTAATGAAAAACTGTTTTTT
CASSESVATNEKLFF
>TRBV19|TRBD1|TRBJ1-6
TGTGCCAGTAGGTCCGGGACAGGGATTTCACCCCTCCACTTT
CASRSGTGISPLHF
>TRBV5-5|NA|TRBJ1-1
TGTGCCAGCAGCGCGAGCGGGAGTAACACTGAAGCTTTCTTT
CASSASGSNTEAFF
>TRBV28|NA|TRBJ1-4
TGTGCCAGCAGTTCCGGTGCCGGTAATGAAAAACTGTTTTTT
CASSSGAGNEKLFF
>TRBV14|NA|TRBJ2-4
TGTGCCAGCAGCCTCTTAACAGAAAACATTCAGTACTTC
CASSLLTENIQYF
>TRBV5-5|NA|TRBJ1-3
TGTGCCAGCAGCTTGCTCTATGAACCCTCTGGAAACACCATATATTTT
CASSLLYEPSGNTIYF